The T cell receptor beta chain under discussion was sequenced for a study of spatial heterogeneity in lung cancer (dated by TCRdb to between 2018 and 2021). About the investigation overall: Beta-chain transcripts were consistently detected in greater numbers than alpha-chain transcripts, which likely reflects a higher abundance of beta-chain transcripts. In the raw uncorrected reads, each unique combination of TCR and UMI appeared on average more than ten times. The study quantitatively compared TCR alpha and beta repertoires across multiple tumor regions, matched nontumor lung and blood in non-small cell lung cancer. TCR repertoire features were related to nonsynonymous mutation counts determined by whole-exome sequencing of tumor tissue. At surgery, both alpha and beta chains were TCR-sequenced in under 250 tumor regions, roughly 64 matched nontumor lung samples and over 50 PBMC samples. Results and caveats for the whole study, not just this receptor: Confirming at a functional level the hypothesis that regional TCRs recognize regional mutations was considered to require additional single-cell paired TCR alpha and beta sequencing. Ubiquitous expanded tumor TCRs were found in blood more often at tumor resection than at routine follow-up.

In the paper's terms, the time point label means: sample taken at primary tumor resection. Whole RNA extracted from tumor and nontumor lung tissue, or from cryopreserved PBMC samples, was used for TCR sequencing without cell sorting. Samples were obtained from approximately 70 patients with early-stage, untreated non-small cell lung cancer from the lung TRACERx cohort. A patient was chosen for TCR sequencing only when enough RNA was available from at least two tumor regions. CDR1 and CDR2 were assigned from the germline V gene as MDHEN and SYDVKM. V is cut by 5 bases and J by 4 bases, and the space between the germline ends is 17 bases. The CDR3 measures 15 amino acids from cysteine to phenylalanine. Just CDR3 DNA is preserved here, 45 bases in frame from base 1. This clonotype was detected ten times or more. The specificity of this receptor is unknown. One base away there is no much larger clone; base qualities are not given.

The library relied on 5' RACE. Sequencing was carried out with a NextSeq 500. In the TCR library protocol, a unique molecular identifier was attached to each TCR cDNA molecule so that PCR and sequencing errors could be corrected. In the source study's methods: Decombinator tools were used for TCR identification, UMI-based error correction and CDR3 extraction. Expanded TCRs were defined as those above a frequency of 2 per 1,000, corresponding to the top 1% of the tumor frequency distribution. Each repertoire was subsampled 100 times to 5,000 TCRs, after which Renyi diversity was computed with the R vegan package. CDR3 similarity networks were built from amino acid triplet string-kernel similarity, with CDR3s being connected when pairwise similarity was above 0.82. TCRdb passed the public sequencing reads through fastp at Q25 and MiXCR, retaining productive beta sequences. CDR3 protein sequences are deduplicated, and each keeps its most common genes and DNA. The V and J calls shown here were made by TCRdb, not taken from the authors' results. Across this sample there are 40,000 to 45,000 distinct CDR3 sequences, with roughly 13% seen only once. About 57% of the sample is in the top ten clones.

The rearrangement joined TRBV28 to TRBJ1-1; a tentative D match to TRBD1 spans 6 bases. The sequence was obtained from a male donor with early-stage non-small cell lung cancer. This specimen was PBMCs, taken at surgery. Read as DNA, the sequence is TGTGCCAGCAGTCTCCCCCCGGGGGGCGGCACTGAAGCTTTCTTT. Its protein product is CASSLPPGGGTEAFF.